This T cell receptor (beta chain) emerged from a study of T cell clonality in common variable immunodeficiency. Study-wide findings and caveats: Common variable immunodeficiency TCR beta sequences reportedly had fewer deletions and N-nucleotide insertions.

This clone was recorded many times. The antigen remains undetermined. Sequencing ends 3 residues short of the CDR3 end; the germline J gene provides the rest. The V end lost 4 bases, the J end lost 5 bases, and 14 bases lay between the germline ends. Germline V gene lookup returns CDR1 SQVTM and CDR2 ANQGSEA. There are 13 residues in the CDR3. Libraries were prepared by immunoSEQ multiplex PCR; TCRdb keeps only in-frame clonotypes and omits some of them. Altogether over 20,000 clones were found in the sample, and no singletons occur. Source material: peripheral blood mononuclear cells. The sequence was obtained from a human donor with common variable immunodeficiency. The chain has TRBV29-1 and TRBJ1-1, with D maybe TRBD1 (5 bases). The CDR3 loop reads CSVGHAAGTEAFF. CDR3 DNA, as far as it was read: TGCAGCGTTGGACACGCGGCAGGGACTGAA.